This T cell receptor beta chain was identified in a study of beta chain features in type 1 diabetes. General observations from the study: Shorter TCRB CDR3s, moderately but significantly so, marked every one of the four CD4+ subsets in Type 1 diabetes patients. In the patient group, naive, central memory and Treg TCRB repertoires seemed more alike than in the healthy donor group. Small HLA sub-analyses could not settle whether HLA shapes TCRB rearrangement.

The CDR3 contains 14 residues. The V gene's germline CDR1 is KGHSH and CDR2 LQKENI. V was pared by 2 bases and J by 2 bases, with 10 bases between. What was sequenced were expressed TCRB transcripts, since all of the isolated RNA had been reverse transcribed. TCRdb's copy holds only in-frame clones and misses some; the assay was immunoSEQ multiplex PCR. The sample consists of about 400,000 clones, roughly an eighth of them appearing once. A single heparinised blood sample, averaging approximately 110 mL, was obtained per donor. CD45RO/CCR7/CD25/CD127/CD95/CD27 separated CD4+ naive, central memory, regulatory and stem cell-like memory cells by sorting. With regard to this clone: What it recognizes is unknown.

This TCR was sampled from a woman under 30 with type 1 diabetes. The chain recombines TRBV18 with TRBJ2-7; D perhaps matches TRBD2 (5 bases). The sample taken for sequencing was naive CD4+ T cells from blood. The CDR3 coding sequence is TGTGCCAGCTCACCATCTTCGGAGGCCTACGAGCAGTACTTC. Its translation: CASSPSSEAYEQYF.